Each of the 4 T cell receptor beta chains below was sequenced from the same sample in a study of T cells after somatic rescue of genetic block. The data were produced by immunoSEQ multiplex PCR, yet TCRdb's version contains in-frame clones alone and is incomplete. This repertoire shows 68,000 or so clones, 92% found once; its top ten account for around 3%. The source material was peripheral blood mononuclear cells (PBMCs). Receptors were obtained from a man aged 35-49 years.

This chain's CDR3 is CASSVQGEGGYTF. The DNA for the CDR3 is TGTGCCAGCAGTGTACAGGGGGAGGGTGGCTACACCTTC. This chain uses TRBV6-1 with TRBJ1-2; 8 nucleotides agree with TRBD1. The V and J ends lost 4 bases and 7 bases, in that order; junction bases with no gene match: 5. The CDR3 runs to 13 residues. Germline assignment: CDR1 MNHNS and CDR2 SASEGT.

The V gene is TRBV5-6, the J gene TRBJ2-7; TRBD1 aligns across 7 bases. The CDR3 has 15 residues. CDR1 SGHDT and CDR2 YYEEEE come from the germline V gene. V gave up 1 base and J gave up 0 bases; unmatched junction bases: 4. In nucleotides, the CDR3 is TGTGCCAGCAGCTTGCGGGACAGACACTCCTACGAGCAGTACTTC. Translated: CASSLRDRHSYEQYF.

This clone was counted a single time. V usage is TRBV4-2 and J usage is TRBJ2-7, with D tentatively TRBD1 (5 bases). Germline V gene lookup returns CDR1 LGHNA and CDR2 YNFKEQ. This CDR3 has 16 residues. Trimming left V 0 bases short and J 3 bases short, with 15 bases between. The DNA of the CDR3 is TGTGCCAGCAGCCAAGATATTAAAGGGGCCCACTACGAGCAGTACTTC. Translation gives CASSQDIKGAHYEQYF.

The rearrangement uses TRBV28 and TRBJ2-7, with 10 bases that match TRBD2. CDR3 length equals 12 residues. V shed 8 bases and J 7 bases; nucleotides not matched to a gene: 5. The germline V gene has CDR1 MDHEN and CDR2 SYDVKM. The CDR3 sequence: CASPSGRGEQYF. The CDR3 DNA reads TGTGCCAGCCCAAGCGGGAGGGGTGAGCAGTACTTC.